These T cell receptor beta chains were read from a single sample in a study of blood T cells in healthy people across ages. Via MiXCR, TCRdb re-called the 5' RACE reads, giving one row per CDR3 protein. The sample records roughly 1.7 million distinct CDR3 sequences, roughly 32% being singletons. Sequenced input: blood. These receptors were obtained from a woman between 25 and 40 years old in good health. The CDR3 runs from the conserved cysteine through the conserved F or W. A D gene is named only where the DNA matches it firmly. Size is omitted from some rows. Given values are once, few, many or a class for expanded clones.

clone_size,cdr3_length,d_call,v_call,j_call,cdr3_aa,cdr3_nt
few,14,TRBD2,TRBV20-1,TRBJ2-7,CSARVGLAVYEQYF,TGCAGTGCTAGAGTCGGACTAGCGGTTTACGAGCAGTACTTC
-,12,-,TRBV11-2,TRBJ2-7,CASSLYPPEQYF,TGTGCCAGCAGCTTATACCCCCCCGAGCAGTACTTC
many,14,-,TRBV30,TRBJ2-1,CAWSTGTGEDEQFF,TGTGCCTGGAGCACAGGGACGGGAGAAGACGAGCAGTTCTTC
-,20,-,TRBV3-1,TRBJ2-4,CASSQGGVQRGLLAKNIQYF,TGTGCCAGCAGCCAAGGTGGCGTCCAAAGGGGTTTACTAGCCAAAAACATTCAGTACTTC
-,18,TRBD1,TRBV5-6,TRBJ1-5,CASSFTGGLINSNQPQHF,TGTGCCAGCAGCTTCACAGGGGGCCTAATTAATAGCAATCAGCCCCAGCATTTT
-,16,-,TRBV7-9,TRBJ2-5,CASSLGPAGGQETQYF,TGTGCCAGCAGCTTAGGCCCCGCTGGGGGTCAAGAGACCCAGTACTTC
-,13,-,TRBV10-3,TRBJ2-5,CAIDAGLAETQYF,TGTGCCATCGATGCTGGGCTCGCGGAGACCCAGTACTTC
-,16,TRBD1,TRBV6-2/TRBV6-3,TRBJ2-1,CASSYNDRDTYNEQFF,TGTGCCAGCAGTTATAACGACAGGGACACATACAATGAGCAGTTCTTC
-,17,TRBD2,TRBV4-1,TRBJ2-3,CASSQVSLGLAGDTQYF,TGCGCCAGCAGCCAAGTTAGTTTGGGACTAGCGGGAGATACGCAGTATTTT
-,12,-,TRBV7-2,TRBJ2-3,CASSFMADTQCF,TGTGCCAGCAGCTTTATGGCAGATACGCAGTGTTTT
few,15,TRBD2,TRBV20-1,TRBJ2-5,CSAIRLAGDVETQYF,TGCAGTGCTATTCGACTAGCGGGGGATGTCGAGACCCAGTACTTC
many,14,-,TRBV7-9,TRBJ2-4,CASSFGSSDNIQYF,TGTGCCAGCAGCTTTGGTTCCTCAGACAACATTCAGTACTTC
-,12,-,TRBV5-1,TRBJ2-1,CARRGKTNEQFF,TGCGCCAGACGGGGGAAAACCAATGAGCAGTTCTTC
-,14,TRBD1,TRBV20-1,TRBJ2-1,CSATGTGRHNEQFF,TGCAGTGCCACCGGGACAGGGCGTCACAATGAGCAGTTCTTC
-,14,-,TRBV7-2,TRBJ2-2,CASSSNGQTGELFF,TGTGCCAGCAGCTCTAACGGACAAACCGGGGAGCTGTTTTTT
-,15,TRBD1,TRBV27,TRBJ2-7,CASPLADRDEDEQYF,TGTGCCAGCCCCCTCGCCGACAGGGATGAAGACGAGCAGTACTTC
-,16,-,TRBV20-1,TRBJ2-1,CSAPLTAASSYNEQFF,TGCAGTGCCCCCTTGACAGCCGCAAGCTCCTACAATGAGCAGTTCTTC
few,16,TRBD2,TRBV18,TRBJ2-3,CASSPGLESTRHTQYF,TGTGCCAGCTCACCAGGACTAGAGTCCACGAGACATACGCAGTATTTT
-,14,-,TRBV6-5,TRBJ2-1,CASSYTADSDEQFF,TGTGCCAGCAGTTACACCGCAGATTCGGATGAGCAGTTCTTC
many,17,-,TRBV7-3,TRBJ2-5,CASSHRGGAGEGETQYF,TGTGCCAGCAGCCACAGGGGAGGAGCGGGAGAAGGAGAGACCCAGTACTTC
-,12,-,TRBV12-3/TRBV12-4,TRBJ1-1,CASSIVGAEAFF,TGTGCCAGCAGCATTGTGGGGGCCGAAGCTTTCTTT
-,14,-,TRBV18,TRBJ1-2,CASSPQNRLDGYTF,TGTGCCAGCTCACCACAGAACAGACTTGATGGCTACACCTTC
-,16,-,TRBV2,TRBJ2-7,CASSPALGTLYNEQYF,TGTGCCAGCAGCCCAGCCTTAGGGACCCTATACAATGAGCAGTACTTC
-,15,-,TRBV7-8,TRBJ1-6,CASRGGSSYNSPLHF,TGTGCCAGCAGGGGGGGGAGCTCCTATAATTCACCCCTCCACTTT
few,12,TRBD2,TRBV24-1,TRBJ2-3,CATGREDRTQYF,TGTGCCACCGGCCGGGAGGACCGTACGCAGTATTTT
-,11,-,TRBV20-1,TRBJ2-1,CSALEVNEQFF,TGCAGTGCCCTAGAGGTTAATGAGCAGTTCTTC
-,15,-,TRBV7-9,TRBJ2-2,CASKSPQQDTGELFF,TGTGCCAGCAAATCACCGCAACAGGACACCGGGGAGCTGTTTTTT
-,14,-,TRBV28,TRBJ1-1,CASSPLTRNTEAFF,TGTGCCAGCAGTCCCCTCACCAGGAACACTGAAGCTTTCTTT
-,17,TRBD1,TRBV4-2,TRBJ2-7,CASSRTLTGASSYEQYF,TGTGCCAGCAGCCGTACCTTGACAGGGGCTAGCTCCTACGAGCAGTACTTC
few,15,-,TRBV6-5,TRBJ2-3,CASSLASWNGGTQYF,TGTGCCAGCAGTTTAGCCTCTTGGAACGGGGGTACGCAGTATTTT
-,15,-,TRBV6-5,TRBJ2-4,CASSYSPQSKNIQYF,TGTGCCAGCAGTTACTCCCCACAATCCAAAAACATTCAGTACTTC
-,17,TRBD2,TRBV3-1,TRBJ2-5,CASSLTVGAGNQETQYF,TGTGCCAGCAGCCTCACGGTTGGAGCGGGGAACCAAGAGACCCAGTACTTC
few,14,-,TRBV20-1,TRBJ1-1,CSASLMGGRDEAFF,TGCAGTGCTAGTTTGATGGGGGGGAGAGATGAAGCTTTCTTT
-,16,TRBD2,TRBV20-1,TRBJ2-5,CSALRTSGGQGETQYF,TGCAGTGCTTTAAGGACTAGCGGGGGCCAGGGGGAGACCCAGTACTTC
-,14,-,TRBV20-1,TRBJ2-1,CSARWRAGYNEQFF,TGCAGTGCTAGGTGGCGAGCGGGTTACAATGAGCAGTTCTTC
once,16,TRBD2,TRBV11-2,TRBJ2-4,CASSLRGGLAKNIQYF,TGTGCCAGCAGCTTGCGGGGGGGACTAGCCAAAAACATTCAGTACTTC
-,11,-,TRBV20-1,TRBJ2-3,CSARIVGTQYF,TGCAGTGCTAGAATAGTGGGTACGCAGTATTTT
few,14,-,TRBV20-1,TRBJ1-1,CSANYCGLNTEAFF,TGCAGTGCTAATTATTGTGGATTGAACACTGAAGCTTTCTTT
few,19,TRBD1,TRBV7-6,TRBJ1-4,CASSLEATGLYATNEKLFF,TGTGCCAGCAGCTTAGAAGCGACAGGGTTGTATGCAACTAATGAAAAACTGTTTTTT
-,16,TRBD1,TRBV6-6,TRBJ2-5,CASSYSGGQGMKTQYF,TGTGCCAGCAGTTACTCGGGGGGACAGGGGATGAAGACCCAGTACTTC